This TCR beta chain comes out of a study of vaccination effects on CD4 cells after COVID-19. Study-wide context: Vaccination of participants consisted of two doses of either the BNT162b2 or mRNA-1273 vaccine.

With regard to this clone: Its antigen remains unidentified.

Expansion with viral peptide pools was applied to antigen-specific CD4+ T cells by the ViraFEST assay prior to sequencing. CD4+ T cells were isolated after 10 days of culture. Having tested negative for nucleocapsid antibodies, the vaccine recipients showed no prior SARS-CoV-2 infection. Wells containing 1.5 million to 2.5 million PBMC each were cultured with 9 to 10 IU/ml IL-2 and around 10 ug/ml peptides. A half-medium replacement with IL-2 medium was carried out on days 3 and 7. V lost 7 bases and J lost 4; bases outside the gene matches: 4. The length of the CDR3 is 16 residues. Germline CDR1 SGHVS, CDR2 FQNEAQ. Measured with immunoSEQ multiplex PCR; TCRdb has only the in-frame clones, and not every one. The sample gives roughly 24,000 clones, 73% of which show up once; 4.5% to 6.5% is in the top ten. Study-level results: Vaccine- and infection-induced clones showed marked clonal contraction late following vaccination.

Sequencing was performed on CD4+ T cells from PBMCs cultured with SARS-CoV-2 spike peptides, taken before COVID-19 vaccination. The chain couples TRBV7-8 to TRBJ2-4; TRBD2 agrees at 16 bases. The source is a human donor who received a COVID-19 vaccine. In DNA form, the CDR3 reads TGTGCCAGCATGGGACTAGCGGGGGGGAAAAAAAACATTCAGTACTTC. Protein product: CASMGLAGGKKNIQYF.